Listed below are T cell receptor beta chains from one sample, sequenced in a study of CD8 T cells in cerebrospinal fluid in Alzheimer's disease. From its re-call of the 10x single-cell sequencing reads, TCRdb lists each CDR3 protein once, without DNA. Its table records about 1,600 distinct CDR3 sequences. The specimen sequenced was cerebrospinal fluid. Source of these receptors: a human donor in good health. CDR3s include the opening cysteine and the closing phenylalanine or tryptophan. Size tells how often a clone was seen (once, few, many) or the class of an expanded clone, and some rows leave it out.

medium-sized	TRBV7-3	TRBJ2-3	CASSLGSGIKDTQYF
medium-sized	TRBV11-2	TRBJ2-7	CASRLGVFPYEQYF
medium-sized	TRBV5-1	TRBJ2-3	CASSFSPPTDTQYF
medium-sized	TRBV19	TRBJ1-5	CASRTGRNQPQHF
large	TRBV10-3	TRBJ2-1	CAISLNNEQFF
medium-sized	TRBV20-1	TRBJ2-7	CSARDHDSYEQYF
medium-sized	TRBV6-5	TRBJ2-2	CASSYAGGPITGELFF
medium-sized	TRBV7-3	TRBJ2-2	CASSLPDRVKTGELFF
medium-sized	TRBV21-1	TRBJ1-2	CASRPCREVLGYTF
medium-sized	TRBV2	TRBJ2-6	CASRGTAGANVLTF
NA	TRBV30	TRBJ1-1	CAWSVSRDTEAFF
medium-sized	TRBV19	TRBJ2-3	CASSTPDRGADTQYF
large	TRBV6-2/TRBV6-3	TRBJ2-7	CASSYGGGLSYEQYF
medium-sized	TRBV3-1	TRBJ2-1	CASSQDQGTYNEQFF
medium-sized	TRBV5-6	TRBJ1-4	CASSRTGGNEKLFF
medium-sized	TRBV29-1	TRBJ1-1	CSVERTRNTEAFF
medium-sized	TRBV9	TRBJ2-2	CASSVGGPGTGELFF
medium-sized	TRBV7-8	TRBJ2-7	CASSPPGGTSSYEQYF
large	TRBV12-5	TRBJ1-6	CASGTTGPGDSPLHF
large	TRBV4-2	TRBJ2-5	CASSPRTGGPGETQYF
medium-sized	TRBV20-1	TRBJ2-5	CSARVAAETQYF
medium-sized	TRBV7-2	TRBJ2-2	CASSPGGRVWTGELFF
NA	TRBV2	TRBJ1-1	CASRNRKLVPEAFF
medium-sized	TRBV29-1	TRBJ2-7	CSVAKGGTYEQYF
NA	TRBV6-2/TRBV6-3	TRBJ2-3	CASSYRPLADTQYF
medium-sized	TRBV12-3/TRBV12-4	TRBJ2-7	CASLPSYEQYF
medium-sized	TRBV7-2	TRBJ1-4	CASSLLGVGGIGEKLFF
medium-sized	TRBV6-5	TRBJ2-3	CASSLQLAGSDTQYF
medium-sized	TRBV6-6	TRBJ1-5	CASSYEGVPNQPQHF
medium-sized	TRBV27	TRBJ2-1	CASSFGAYNEQFF
NA	TRBV7-3	TRBJ2-5	CASSSGLAGPQETQYF
large	TRBV4-2	TRBJ1-2	CASSQDSAEYGYTF
large	TRBV28	TRBJ2-7	CASSLRGGFYEQYF
medium-sized	TRBV3-1	TRBJ1-1	CASSQARASGGTEAFF
medium-sized	TRBV27	TRBJ2-1	CASSRLAGSYNEQFF
medium-sized	TRBV6-2/TRBV6-3	TRBJ1-6	CASSYPGQSSYNSPLHF
medium-sized	TRBV12-3/TRBV12-4	TRBJ1-3	CASSTRQVLSGNTIYF
medium-sized	TRBV28	TRBJ1-5	CASSLRGTGGGQPQHF
medium-sized	TRBV7-9	TRBJ1-4	CASSPGTGNEKLFF
large	TRBV11-2	TRBJ2-7	CASSVNAGTYEQYF
NA	TRBV28	TRBJ1-6	CASSLWQYGSPLHF
medium-sized	TRBV5-1	TRBJ2-7	CASSLAGSPRYEQYF
medium-sized	TRBV9	TRBJ2-7	CASSFSGTDEQYF
medium-sized	TRBV6-6	TRBJ2-2	CASYRRGGELFF
large	TRBV28	TRBJ2-7	CASSFGAGNEQYF
medium-sized	TRBV4-3	TRBJ1-4	CASSQVGSIGNEKLFF
medium-sized	TRBV14	TRBJ1-4	CASSQMGTVNEKLFF
large	TRBV7-3	TRBJ2-7	CASSPRGSLYDEQYF
large	TRBV4-3	TRBJ1-1	CASSQMQMNTEAFF
medium-sized	TRBV7-6	TRBJ2-1	CASSLDRARSYNEQFF
medium-sized	TRBV18	TRBJ2-3	CASSRRQGADTQYF
medium-sized	TRBV20-1	TRBJ2-5	CSARERTGKETQYF